The 2 T cell receptor beta chains presented below share a single source sample, sequenced in a study of vaccination effects on CD4 cells after COVID-19. For these receptors, no antigen is known. The protocol was immunoSEQ multiplex PCR, while the TCRdb copy is restricted to in-frame clones and leaves out a portion. The sample lists tens of thousands of clones, around 76% occurring once. After less than twelve days in culture, the CD4+ T cells were isolated. The sample in question was CD4+ T cells from PBMCs cultured without peptide, obtained before COVID-19 vaccination. These receptors were collected from a human donor who had a prior SARS-CoV-2 infection.

The chain carries TRBV7-2 and TRBJ1-3; D gene uncertain. The CDR3 consists of 15 residues. The germline V and J ends were trimmed by 1 base and 0 bases, with 7 bases remaining between them. Germline CDR1 is SGHTA and CDR2 is FQGNSA. This CDR3 is CASSLVGSSGNTIYF. CDR3 DNA: TGTGCCAGCAGCTTAGTGGGGAGCTCTGGAAACACCATATATTTT.

J is TRBJ2-1 and V is TRBV4-2, with 10 bases fitting TRBD2. V was pared by 1 base and J by 7 bases, with 10 bases of the junction left unmatched. Germline V gives CDR1 LGHNA, CDR2 YNFKEQ. The length of the CDR3 is 17 residues. CDR3 sequence (DNA): TGTGCCAGCAGCCAAGGGACAATAGCGGGAGGTCGGAATGAGCAGTTCTTC. It specifies CASSQGTIAGGRNEQFF.